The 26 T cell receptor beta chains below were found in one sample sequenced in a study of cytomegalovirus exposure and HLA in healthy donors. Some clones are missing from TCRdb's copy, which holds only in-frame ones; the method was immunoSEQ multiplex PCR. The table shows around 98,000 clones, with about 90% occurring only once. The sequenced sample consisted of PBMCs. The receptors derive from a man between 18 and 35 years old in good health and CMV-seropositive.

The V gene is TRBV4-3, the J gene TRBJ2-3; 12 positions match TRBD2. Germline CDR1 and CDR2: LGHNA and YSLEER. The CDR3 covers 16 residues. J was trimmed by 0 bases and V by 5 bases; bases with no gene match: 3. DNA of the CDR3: TGCGCCAGCAGCGAAGGGACTAGCGGGAGCACAGATACGCAGTATTTT. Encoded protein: CASSEGTSGSTDTQYF.

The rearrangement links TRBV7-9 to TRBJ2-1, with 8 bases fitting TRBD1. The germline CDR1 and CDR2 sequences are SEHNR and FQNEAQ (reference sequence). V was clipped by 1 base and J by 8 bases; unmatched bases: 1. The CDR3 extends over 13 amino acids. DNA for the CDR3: TGTGCCAGCAGCTTAGTGACAGGGGATGAGCAGTTCTTC. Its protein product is CASSLVTGDEQFF.

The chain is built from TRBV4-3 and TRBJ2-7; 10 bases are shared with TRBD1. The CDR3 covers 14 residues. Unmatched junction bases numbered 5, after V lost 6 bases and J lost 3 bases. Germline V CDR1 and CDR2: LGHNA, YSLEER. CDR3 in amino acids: CASSIGQGGYEQYF. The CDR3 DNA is TGCGCCAGCAGTATAGGACAGGGGGGCTACGAGCAGTACTTC.

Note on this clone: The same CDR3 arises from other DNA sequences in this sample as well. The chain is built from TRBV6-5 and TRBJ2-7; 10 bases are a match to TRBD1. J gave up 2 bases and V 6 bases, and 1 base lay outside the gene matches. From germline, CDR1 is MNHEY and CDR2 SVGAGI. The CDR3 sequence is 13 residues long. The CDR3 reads CASRGQGAYEQYF. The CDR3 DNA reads TGTGCCAGCAGAGGACAGGGGGCCTACGAGCAGTACTTC.

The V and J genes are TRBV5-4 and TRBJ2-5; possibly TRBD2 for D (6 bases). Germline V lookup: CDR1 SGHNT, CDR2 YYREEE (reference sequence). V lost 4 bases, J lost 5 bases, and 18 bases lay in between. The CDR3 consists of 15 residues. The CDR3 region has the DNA TGTGCCAGCAGCCCGATTTGGGGGGTAGGGGAGACCCAGTACTTC. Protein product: CASSPIWGVGETQYF. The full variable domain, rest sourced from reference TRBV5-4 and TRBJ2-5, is ETGVTQSPTHLIKTRGQQVTLRCSSQSGHNTVSWYQQALGQGPQFIFQYYREEENGRGNFPPRFSGLQFPNYSSELNVNALELDDSALYLCASSPIWGVGETQYFGPGTRLLVL.

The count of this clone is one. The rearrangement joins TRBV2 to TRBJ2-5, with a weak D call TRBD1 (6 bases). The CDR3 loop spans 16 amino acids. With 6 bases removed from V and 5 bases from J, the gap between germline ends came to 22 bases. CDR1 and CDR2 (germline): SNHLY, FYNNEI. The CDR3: CASRNHWDKARETQYF. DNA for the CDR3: TGTGCCAGCAGGAACCACTGGGACAAGGCTAGGGAGACCCAGTACTTC.

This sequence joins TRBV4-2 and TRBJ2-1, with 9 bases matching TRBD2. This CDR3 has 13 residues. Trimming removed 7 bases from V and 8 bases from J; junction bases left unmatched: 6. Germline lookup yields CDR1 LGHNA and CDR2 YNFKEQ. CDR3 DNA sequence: TGTGCCAGCATCTCACTAGCGGGTGATGAGCAGTTCTTC. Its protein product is CASISLAGDEQFF.

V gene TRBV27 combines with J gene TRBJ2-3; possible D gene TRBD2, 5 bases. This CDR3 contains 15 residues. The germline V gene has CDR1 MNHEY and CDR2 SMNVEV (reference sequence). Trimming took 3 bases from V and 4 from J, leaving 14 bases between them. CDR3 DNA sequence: TGTGCCAGCAGTTTCGGGCTAGCCCTTTCAGATACGCAGTATTTT. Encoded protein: CASSFGLALSDTQYF.

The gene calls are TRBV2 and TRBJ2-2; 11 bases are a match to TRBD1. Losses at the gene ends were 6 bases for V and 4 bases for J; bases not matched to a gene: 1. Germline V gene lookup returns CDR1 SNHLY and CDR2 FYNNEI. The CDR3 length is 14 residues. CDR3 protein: CASRGTGGTGELFF. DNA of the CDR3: TGTGCCAGCAGGGGGACAGGGGGCACCGGGGAGCTGTTTTTT.

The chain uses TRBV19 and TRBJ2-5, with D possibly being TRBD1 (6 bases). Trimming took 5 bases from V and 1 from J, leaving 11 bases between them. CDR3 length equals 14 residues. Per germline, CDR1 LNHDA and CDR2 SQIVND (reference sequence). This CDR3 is CASSYGTPQETQYF. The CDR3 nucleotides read TGTGCCAGTAGTTACGGGACACCCCAAGAGACCCAGTACTTC.

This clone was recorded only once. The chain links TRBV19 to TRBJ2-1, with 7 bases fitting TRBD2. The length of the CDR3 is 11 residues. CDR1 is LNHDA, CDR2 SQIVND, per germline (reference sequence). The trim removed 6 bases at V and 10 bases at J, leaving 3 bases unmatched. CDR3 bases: TGTGCCAGTAGGGGGGGACTAGAGCAGTTCTTC. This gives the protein CASRGGLEQFF.

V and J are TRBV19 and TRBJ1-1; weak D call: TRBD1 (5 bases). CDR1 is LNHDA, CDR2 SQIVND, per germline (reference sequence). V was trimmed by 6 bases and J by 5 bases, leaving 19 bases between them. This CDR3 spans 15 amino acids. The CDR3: CASRAGGGGGTEAFF. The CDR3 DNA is TGTGCCAGTAGAGCCGGCGGGGGAGGAGGGACTGAAGCTTTCTTT.

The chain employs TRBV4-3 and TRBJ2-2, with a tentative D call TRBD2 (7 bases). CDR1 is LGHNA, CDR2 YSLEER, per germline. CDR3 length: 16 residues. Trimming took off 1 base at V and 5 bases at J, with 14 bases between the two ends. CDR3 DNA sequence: TGCGCCAGCAGCCAAGGATCCGGGGGGCCGACCGGGGAGCTGTTTTTT. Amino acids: CASSQGSGGPTGELFF.

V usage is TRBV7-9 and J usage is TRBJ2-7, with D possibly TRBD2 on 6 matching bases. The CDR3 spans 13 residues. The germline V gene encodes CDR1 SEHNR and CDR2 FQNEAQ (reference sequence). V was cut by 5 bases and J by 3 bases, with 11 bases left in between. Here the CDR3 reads CASSVSGGYEQYF. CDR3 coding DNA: TGTGCCAGCAGCGTTAGCGGAGGCTACGAGCAGTACTTC. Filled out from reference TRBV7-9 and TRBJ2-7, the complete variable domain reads DTGVSQNPRHKITKRGQNVTFRCDPISEHNRLYWYRQTLGQGPEFLTYFQNEAQLEKSRLLSDRFSAERPKGSFSTLEIQRTEQGDSAMYLCASSVSGGYEQYFGPGTRLTVT.

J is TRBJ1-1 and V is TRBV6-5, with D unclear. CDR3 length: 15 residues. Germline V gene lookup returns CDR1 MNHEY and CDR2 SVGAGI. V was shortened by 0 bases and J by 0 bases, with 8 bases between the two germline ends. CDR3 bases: TGTGCCAGCAGTTACTCGAGAGAGTTGAACACTGAAGCTTTCTTT. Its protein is CASSYSRELNTEAFF.

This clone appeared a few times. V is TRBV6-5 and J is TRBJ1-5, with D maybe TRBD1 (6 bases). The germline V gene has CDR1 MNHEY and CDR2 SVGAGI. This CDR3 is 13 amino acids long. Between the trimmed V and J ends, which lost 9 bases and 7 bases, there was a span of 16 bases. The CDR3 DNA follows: TGTGCCAGTCGCGAGACAGGTAGCCAGCCCCAGCATTTT. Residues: CASRETGSQPQHF.

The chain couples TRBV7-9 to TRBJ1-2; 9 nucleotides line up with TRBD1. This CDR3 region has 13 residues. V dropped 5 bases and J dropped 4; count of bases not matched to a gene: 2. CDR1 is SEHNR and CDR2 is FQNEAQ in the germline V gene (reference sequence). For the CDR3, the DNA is TGTGCCAGCAGCAGGGGACAGGGCTATGGCTACACCTTC. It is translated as CASSRGQGYGYTF.

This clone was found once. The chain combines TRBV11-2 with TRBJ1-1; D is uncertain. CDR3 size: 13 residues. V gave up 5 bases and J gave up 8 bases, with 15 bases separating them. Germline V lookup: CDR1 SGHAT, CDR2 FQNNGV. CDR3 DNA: TGTGCCAGCAGCCCACTCCTTACAGAGGAAGCTTTCTTT. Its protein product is CASSPLLTEEAFF.

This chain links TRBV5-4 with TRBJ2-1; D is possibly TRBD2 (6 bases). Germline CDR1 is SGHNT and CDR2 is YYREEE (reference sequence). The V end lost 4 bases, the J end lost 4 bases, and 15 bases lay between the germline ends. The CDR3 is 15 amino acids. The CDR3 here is CASSPQRERYNEQFF. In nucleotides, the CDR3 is TGTGCCAGCAGCCCCCAACGGGAGAGGTACAATGAGCAGTTCTTC.

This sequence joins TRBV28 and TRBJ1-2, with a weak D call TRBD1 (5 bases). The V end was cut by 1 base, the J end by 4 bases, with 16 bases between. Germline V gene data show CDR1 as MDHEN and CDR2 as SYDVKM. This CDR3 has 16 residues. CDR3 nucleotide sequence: TGTGCCAGCAGTTTATACGACAGCGCCATGACCTATGGCTACACCTTC. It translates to CASSLYDSAMTYGYTF.

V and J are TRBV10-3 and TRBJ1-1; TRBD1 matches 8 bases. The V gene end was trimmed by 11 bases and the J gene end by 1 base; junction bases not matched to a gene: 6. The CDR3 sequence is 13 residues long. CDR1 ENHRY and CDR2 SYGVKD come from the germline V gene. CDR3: CAARTGWNTEAFF. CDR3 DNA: TGTGCCGCCAGGACAGGGTGGAACACTGAAGCTTTCTTT.

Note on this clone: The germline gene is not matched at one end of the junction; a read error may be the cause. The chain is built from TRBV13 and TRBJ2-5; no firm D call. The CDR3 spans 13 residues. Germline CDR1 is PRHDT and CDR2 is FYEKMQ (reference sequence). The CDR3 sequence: CASSLGSKETQYF. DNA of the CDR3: TGTGCCAGCAGCCTAGGATCAAAAGAGACCCAGTACTTC.

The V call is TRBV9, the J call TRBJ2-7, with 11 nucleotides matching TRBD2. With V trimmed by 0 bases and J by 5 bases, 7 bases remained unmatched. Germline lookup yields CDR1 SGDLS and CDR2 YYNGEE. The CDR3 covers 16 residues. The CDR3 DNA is TGTGCCAGCAGCGTAGGGGCTAGCGGGGGGACCCACGAGCAGTACTTC. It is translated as CASSVGASGGTHEQYF.

This CDR3 reads CASSYGQGAGELFF. CDR3 sequence (DNA): TGTGCCAGCAGTTACGGACAGGGGGCCGGGGAGCTGTTTTTT. The gene calls are TRBV6-5 and TRBJ2-2; 10 bases fit TRBD1. Germline trimming cut 2 bases from V and 6 bases from J; bases unmatched to any gene: 0. The CDR3 runs 14 residues. Germline CDR1 is MNHEY and CDR2 is SVGAGI.

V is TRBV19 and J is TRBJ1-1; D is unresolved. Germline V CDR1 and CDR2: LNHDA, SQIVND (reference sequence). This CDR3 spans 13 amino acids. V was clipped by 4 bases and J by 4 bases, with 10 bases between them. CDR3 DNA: TGTGCCAGTAGTACGTATCCTAGCACTGAAGCTTTCTTT. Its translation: CASSTYPSTEAFF.

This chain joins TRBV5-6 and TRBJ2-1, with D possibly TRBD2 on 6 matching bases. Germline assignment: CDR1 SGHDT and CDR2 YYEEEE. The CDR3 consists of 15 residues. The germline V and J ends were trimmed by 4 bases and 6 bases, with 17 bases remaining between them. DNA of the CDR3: TGTGCCAGCAGCCTACTGGGGAGGAGGGGCAATGAGCAGTTCTTC. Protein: CASSLLGRRGNEQFF.